The source of this TCR beta chain is a study of vaccination effects on CD4 cells after COVID-19. With regard to this clone: Antigen: not known.

Measured with immunoSEQ multiplex PCR; TCRdb has only the in-frame clones, and not every one. The data contain under 60,000 clones, 67% of them singletons. Isolating CD4+ T cells followed approximately ten days of culture. Vaccinees lacked prior SARS-CoV-2 infection and tested negative for nucleocapsid antibodies. The clonotype was recovered from a human donor who received a COVID-19 vaccine. Sample: CD4+ T cells from PBMCs cultured without peptide, taken before COVID-19 vaccination.

The CDR3: CASSLPTPWAGELFF. CDR3 nucleotide sequence: TGTGCCAGCAGCTTACCAACCCCTTGGGCCGGGGAGCTGTTTTTT. The chain has TRBV7-9 and TRBJ2-2; D uncertain. The CDR3 extends over 15 amino acids. The V end lost 2 bases, the J end lost 6 bases, and 13 bases lay between the germline ends. Germline lookup yields CDR1 SEHNR and CDR2 FQNEAQ (reference sequence).